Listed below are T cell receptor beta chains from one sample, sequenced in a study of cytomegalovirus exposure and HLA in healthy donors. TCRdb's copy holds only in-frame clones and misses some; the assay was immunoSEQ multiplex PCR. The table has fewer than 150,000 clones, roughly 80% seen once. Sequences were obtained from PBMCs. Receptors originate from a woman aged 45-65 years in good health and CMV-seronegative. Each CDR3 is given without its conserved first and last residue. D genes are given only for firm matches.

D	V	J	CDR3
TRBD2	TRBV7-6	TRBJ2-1	ASSPGLAASSYNEQF
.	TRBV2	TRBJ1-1	ASSPGTHTEAF
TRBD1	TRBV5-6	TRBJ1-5	ASSPDRGAQPQH
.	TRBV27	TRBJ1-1	ASSLTGGQLGTF
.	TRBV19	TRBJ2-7	ASSIAYFPYEQY
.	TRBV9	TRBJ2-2	ASSVGSGDTGELF
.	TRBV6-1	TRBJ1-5	ASSEQALGAENQPQH
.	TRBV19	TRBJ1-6	ASSISRDSRSPLH
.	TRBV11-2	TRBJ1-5	ASSRGPQH
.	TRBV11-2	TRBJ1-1	ASSPVTGGRYTEAF
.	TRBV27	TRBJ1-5	ASSLTRGQPQH
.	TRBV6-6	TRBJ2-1	AGGLGGGYNEQF
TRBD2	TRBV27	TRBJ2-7	ASRGGSSYEQY
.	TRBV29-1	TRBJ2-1	SVEGPSSYNEQF
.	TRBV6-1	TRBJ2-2	ASMDSAAGERELF
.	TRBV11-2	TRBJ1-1	ASSLDLNRMNTEAF
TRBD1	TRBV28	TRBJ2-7	ASSLDREGQY
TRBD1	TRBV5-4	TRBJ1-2	ASSGRQGAKYRYT
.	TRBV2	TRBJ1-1	ASSALGGTEAF
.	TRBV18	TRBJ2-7	ASSLGLSSRSYEQY
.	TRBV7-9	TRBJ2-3	ASSFHRERTDTQY
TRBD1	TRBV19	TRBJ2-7	ASSFGDREDYEQY
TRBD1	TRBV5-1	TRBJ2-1	ASSLDRTGGYNEQF
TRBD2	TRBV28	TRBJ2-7	ASSLAPWGLGSSSYEQY
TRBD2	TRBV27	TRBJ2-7	ASSPQLEGSGVHYEQY
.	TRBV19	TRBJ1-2	ASSQPQGNYGYT
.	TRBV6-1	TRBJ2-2	ASSLPGSTGELF
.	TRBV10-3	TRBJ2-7	AISVSRVFDEQY
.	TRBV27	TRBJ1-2	ASSPTEGGIGGGYT
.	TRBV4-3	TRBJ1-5	ASSQDLGHGQPQH
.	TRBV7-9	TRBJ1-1	ASSLTNTEAF
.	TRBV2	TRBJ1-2	ASSEVPRDRGYT
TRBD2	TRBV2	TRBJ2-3	ASSVWLAGGPSTDTQY
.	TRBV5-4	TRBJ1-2	ASSVTTSNYGYT
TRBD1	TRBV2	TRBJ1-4	ASNDRGRREKLF